This TCR beta chain was sequenced in a study of CXCR3-negative and CXCR3-positive naive CD8 T cells. All TRB cDNA libraries came from 5' RACE performed with UMI labels. No DNA is given; TCRdb re-called the 5' RACE reads and lists each CDR3 protein once. The sample data list about 50,000 distinct CDR3 sequences. Worth noting for this clonotype: Its matching antigen is unknown.

CDR3 size: 14 residues. From germline, CDR1 is SGHTA and CDR2 FQGNSA. Findings and limits, study-wide: CXCR3-negative and CXCR3-positive naive cells shared comparable TRBV-TRBJ usage, but memory cells did not.

Sequencing input: naive CXCR3- CD8+ T cells from blood. Described subset: CD45RO-CCR7+CD27+CD95- naive CD8+ T cells lacking CXCR3 (TNR3-). This clonotype was obtained from a human donor in good health. Some clones in this sample may be carry-over from other donors' samples. This chain connects TRBV7-2 to TRBJ1-5. The CDR3 loop is CASSHGTRTQPQHF.